The 24 T cell receptor beta chains reported below all come from one sample, sequenced in a study of T cell responses to AZD1222 COVID-19 vaccine. Some clones are missing from TCRdb's copy, which holds only in-frame ones; the method was immunoSEQ multiplex PCR. Of 80,000 to 95,000 clones listed, approximately 91% are singletons. Sequences were derived from peripheral blood, sampled 28 days after the second AZD1222 dose. The source of these receptors is an adult who received the AZD1222 COVID-19 vaccine.

This chain uses TRBV2 with TRBJ1-5; possibly TRBD1 for D (6 bases). The CDR3 sequence is 14 residues long. Trimming cost V 4 bases and J 4 bases, with 11 bases left between them. Germline V CDR1 and CDR2: SNHLY, FYNNEI. The CDR3 nucleotides are TGTGCCAGCAGTGGGGACACCCTAAATCAGCCCCAGCATTTT. This codes for CASSGDTLNQPQHF.

This clone turned up a few times. The V call is TRBV6-5, the J call TRBJ1-2; 12 positions agree with TRBD1. Per the germline V gene, CDR1 is MNHEY and CDR2 is SVGAGI. V shed 6 bases and J 2 bases; nucleotides not matched to a gene: 4. The CDR3 contains 15 residues. The CDR3 is CASSAGTGGNYGYTF. DNA for the CDR3: TGTGCCAGCAGCGCCGGGACAGGGGGCAACTATGGCTACACCTTC.

The CDR3 reads CASSLQRRTSGKTGELFF. CDR3 nucleotides: TGTGCCAGCAGTCTACAGAGACGGACTAGCGGGAAGACCGGGGAGCTGTTTTTT. The chain employs TRBV2 and TRBJ2-2; 12 bases match TRBD2. This CDR3 is 18 amino acids long. J gave up 5 bases and V 5 bases, and 12 bases lay outside the gene matches. Looked up from germline, CDR1 is SNHLY and CDR2 is FYNNEI.

As for this clone: At the DNA level, this CDR3 is encoded by other sequences in the same sample as well. The chain has TRBV4-2 and TRBJ2-2; no firm D call. This CDR3 has 13 amino acids. Germline V gene lookup returns CDR1 LGHNA and CDR2 YNFKEQ. Deletions cut 3 bases from V and 7 bases from J, with 9 bases between. The CDR3 here is CASSQGERGELFF. The CDR3 nucleotides are TGTGCCAGCAGCCAGGGCGAGCGCGGGGAGCTGTTTTTT.

The chain links TRBV5-1 to TRBJ1-1; D perhaps matches TRBD1 (6 bases). The germline V gene has CDR1 SGHRS and CDR2 YFSETQ. This CDR3 region has 17 residues. Trimming cost V 0 bases and J 4 bases, with 19 bases left between them. CDR3 nucleotides: TGCGCCAGCAGCTTGGAGAAGGGGGTGGTCGTTGGCACTGAAGCTTTCTTT. Amino acids: CASSLEKGVVVGTEAFF.

J is TRBJ2-3 and V is TRBV12-3 or TRBV12-4; D is uncertain. CDR3 length: 13 residues. With 6 bases removed from V and 3 bases from J, the gap between germline ends came to 10 bases. The CDR3: CASSQVGTDTQYF. CDR3 coding DNA: TGTGCCAGCAGCCAGGTCGGGACAGATACGCAGTATTTT.

The chain carries TRBV12-3 or TRBV12-4 and TRBJ2-3, with a weak D call TRBD1 (5 bases). V lost 6 bases to trimming and J lost 4 bases, with 11 bases between them. This CDR3 region has 13 residues. The CDR3 coding sequence is TGTGCCAGCAGCTCAGACAGAGCAGATACGCAGTATTTT. Protein sequence: CASSSDRADTQYF.

This clone was seen just once. The chain has TRBV7-8 and TRBJ2-7; D unclear. CDR1 is SGHVS and CDR2 is FQNEAQ in the germline V gene. V lost 1 base to trimming and J lost 6 bases, with 13 bases between them. This CDR3 is built from 14 residues. The CDR3 sequence is CASSLEGTLSEQYF. DNA of the CDR3: TGTGCCAGCAGCTTAGAGGGCACCCTCAGCGAGCAGTACTTC.

J is TRBJ2-1 and V is TRBV3-1 (or the pseudogene TRBV3-2), with a tentative D call TRBD1 (6 bases). Trimming pared 2 bases from V and 4 bases from J, leaving 12 bases between. Per germline, CDR1 LGHDT and CDR2 YNNKEL (reference sequence). This CDR3 is 15 amino acids long. The CDR3 region has the DNA TGTGCCAGCAGCCAAAAGGACAGAAAATACAATGAGCAGTTCTTC. Its translation is CASSQKDRKYNEQFF.

This chain connects TRBV18 to TRBJ2-7; 8 nucleotides agree with TRBD2. Trimming took 6 bases from V and 5 from J; bases not matched to a gene: 9. Per the germline V gene, CDR1 is KGHSH and CDR2 is LQKENI. The CDR3 covers 14 residues. CDR3 DNA sequence: TGTGCCAGCTCCCTCAGCGGGAGAGGAAACGAGCAGTACTTC. Amino acids: CASSLSGRGNEQYF. Full variable domain (remainder filled in from reference TRBV18 and TRBJ2-7): NAGVMQNPRHLVRRRGQEARLRCSPMKGHSHVYWYRQLPEEGLKFMVYLQKENIIDESGMPKERFSAEFPKEGPSILRIQQVVRGDSAAYFCASSLSGRGNEQYFGPGTRLTVT.

The genes are TRBV3-1 (or the pseudogene TRBV3-2) and TRBJ2-1; D is perhaps TRBD2 (5 bases). Germline CDR1 is LGHDT and CDR2 is YNNKEL (reference sequence). The CDR3 totals 16 residues. The V end was cut by 1 base, the J end by 4 bases, with 14 bases between. CDR3 residues: CASSQGRAERYNEQFF. In DNA form, the CDR3 reads TGTGCCAGCAGCCAAGGGCGGGCGGAGCGGTACAATGAGCAGTTCTTC.

The chain is built from TRBV19 and TRBJ1-2; D is ambiguous. Germline CDR1 reads LNHDA; CDR2 reads SQIVND (reference sequence). The CDR3 totals 13 residues. Deletions cut 10 bases from V and 1 base from J, with 13 bases between. CDR3 sequence (DNA): TGTGCCACTACAGACGGAATTAACTATGGCTACACCTTC. This codes for CATTDGINYGYTF. Complete variable domain (other parts from reference TRBV19 and TRBJ1-2): DGGITQSPKYLFRKEGQNVTLSCEQNLNHDAMYWYRQDPGQGLRLIYYSQIVNDFQKGDIAEGYSVSREKKESFPLTVTSAQKNPTAFYLCATTDGINYGYTFGSGTRLTVV.

The CDR3 is CASSLRRTGGQETQYF. CDR3 bases: TGTGCCAGCAGCTTACGCCGGACAGGGGGTCAAGAGACCCAGTACTTC. V and J are TRBV7-3 and TRBJ2-5, with 10 bases fitting TRBD1. The CDR3 runs 16 residues. V was pared by 2 bases and J by 2 bases, with 5 bases of the junction left unmatched. Germline V CDR1 and CDR2: SGHTA, FQGTGA. The full variable domain, in which reference TRBV7-3 and TRBJ2-5 provide the parts outside the CDR3, is GAGVSQTPSNKVTEKGKYVELRCDPISGHTALYWYRQSLGQGPEFLIYFQGTGAADDSGLPNDRFFAVRPEGSVSTLKIQRTERGDSAVYLCASSLRRTGGQETQYFGPGTRLLVL.

This chain joins TRBV5-1 and TRBJ2-7; 7 nucleotides line up with TRBD1. Germline loops: CDR1 SGHRS, CDR2 YFSETQ. V dropped 4 bases and J dropped 0; count of bases not matched to a gene: 7. CDR3 size: 15 residues. CDR3 residues: CASSPQTGSSYEQYF. The DNA of the CDR3 is TGCGCCAGCAGCCCTCAGACAGGGAGCTCCTACGAGCAGTACTTC.

The chain recombines TRBV5-1 with TRBJ1-4; possible D gene TRBD1, 5 bases. Germline CDR1 reads SGHRS; CDR2 reads YFSETQ. Deletions cut 4 bases from V and 7 bases from J, with 11 bases between. There are 13 residues in the CDR3. The chain's CDR3 is CASSTGPGEKLFF. Written as DNA, the CDR3 is TGCGCCAGCAGCACGGGGCCGGGTGAAAAACTGTTTTTT.

The chain links TRBV2 to TRBJ2-1; 8 bases line up with TRBD2. The germline gives CDR1 SNHLY, CDR2 FYNNEI. The CDR3 consists of 16 residues. Losses at the gene ends were 6 bases for V and 2 bases for J; bases not matched to a gene: 9. The CDR3 protein is CASRLVAGSTYNEQFF. The CDR3 nucleotides are TGTGCCAGCAGGTTAGTAGCGGGAAGCACCTACAATGAGCAGTTCTTC.

The V and J genes are TRBV2 and TRBJ2-3; D perhaps matches TRBD2 (5 bases). V was cut by 5 bases and J by 0 bases, with 9 bases left in between. The CDR3 totals 14 residues. Germline CDR1 is SNHLY and CDR2 is FYNNEI. CDR3 amino acids: CASSPWTSTDTQYF. As DNA, the CDR3 is TGTGCCAGCAGTCCCTGGACTAGCACAGATACGCAGTATTTT.

V gene TRBV5-6 combines with J gene TRBJ2-7, with 10 nucleotides matching TRBD1. The CDR3 is 15 residues long. The V gene end was trimmed by 5 bases and the J gene end by 7 bases; junction bases not matched to a gene: 12. Germline lookup yields CDR1 SGHDT and CDR2 YYEEEE. In nucleotides, the CDR3 is TGTGCCAGCAGTCAGCTGGGACAGGGGCATTGGGAGCAGTACTTC. Amino acid sequence: CASSQLGQGHWEQYF.

V is TRBV6-5 and J is TRBJ2-3; D remains ambiguous. Germline assignment: CDR1 MNHEY and CDR2 SVGAGI. This CDR3 comprises 13 residues. Trimming cost V 3 bases and J 1 base, with 5 bases left between them. DNA for the CDR3: TGTGCCAGCAGTTATGGTGGCACAGATACGCAGTATTTT. This gives the protein CASSYGGTDTQYF.

V usage is TRBV10-1 and J usage is TRBJ2-7; 7 positions agree with TRBD2. The length of the CDR3 is 11 residues. V shed 10 bases, J shed 4 bases, and the junction held 4 bases outside the gene matches. CDR1 and CDR2 from the germline V gene are WNHNN and SYGVQD (reference sequence). The CDR3 sequence is CATNSGYEQYF. The CDR3 bases are TGCGCCACCAATAGCGGGTACGAGCAGTACTTC.

In DNA form, the CDR3 reads TGTGCCTGGAGCAGTACCGGCGAGGGCTACACCTTC. As protein: CAWSSTGEGYTF. This rearrangement joins TRBV30 to TRBJ1-2; D is unresolved. The CDR3 has 12 residues. Trimming took 3 bases from V and 8 from J, leaving 13 bases between them. Per germline, CDR1 GTSNPN and CDR2 SVGIG (reference sequence).

The chain combines TRBV20-1 with TRBJ1-1; no definite D call. The germline V and J ends were trimmed by 7 bases and 1 base, with 7 bases remaining between them. The germline gives CDR1 DFQATT, CDR2 SNEGSKA (reference sequence). CDR3 length: 11 residues. The CDR3 sequence is CSVSGNTEAFF. Written as DNA, the CDR3 is TGCAGTGTATCGGGGAACACTGAAGCTTTCTTT.

The rearrangement uses TRBV30 and TRBJ1-1; 7 bases agree with TRBD1. This CDR3 has 15 amino acids. The trim removed 2 bases at V and 1 base at J, leaving 7 bases unmatched. Germline loops: CDR1 GTSNPN, CDR2 SVGIG (reference sequence). The CDR3 is CAWSTEQGTNTEAFF. The DNA of the CDR3 is TGTGCCTGGAGTACCGAACAGGGGACGAACACTGAAGCTTTCTTT. Based on the CDR3 plus reference TRBV30 and TRBJ1-1, the full variable domain is SQTIHQWPATLVQPVGSPLSLECTVEGTSNPNLYWYRQAAGRGLQLLFYSVGIGQISSEVPQNLSASRPQDRQFILSSKKLLLSDSGFYLCAWSTEQGTNTEAFFGQGTRLTVV.

J is TRBJ2-4 and V is TRBV9; weak D call: TRBD1 (7 bases). Germline CDR1 and CDR2: SGDLS and YYNGEE. This CDR3 region has 19 residues. Trimming took off 1 base at V and 0 bases at J, with 20 bases between the two ends. Here the CDR3 DNA reads TGTGCCAGCAGCGTATGGGTGGCAGGGGGGCCGGTAGCCAAAAACATTCAGTACTTC. Its protein is CASSVWVAGGPVAKNIQYF.